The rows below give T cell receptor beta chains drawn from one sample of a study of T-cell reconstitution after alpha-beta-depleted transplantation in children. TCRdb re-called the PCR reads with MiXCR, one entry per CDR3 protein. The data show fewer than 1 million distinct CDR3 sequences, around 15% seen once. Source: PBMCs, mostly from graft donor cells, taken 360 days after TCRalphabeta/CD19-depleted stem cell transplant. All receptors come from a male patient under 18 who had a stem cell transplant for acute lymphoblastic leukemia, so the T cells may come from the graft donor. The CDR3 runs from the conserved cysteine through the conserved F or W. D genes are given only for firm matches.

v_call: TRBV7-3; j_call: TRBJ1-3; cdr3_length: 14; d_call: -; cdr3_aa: CASSPGLSGNTIYF
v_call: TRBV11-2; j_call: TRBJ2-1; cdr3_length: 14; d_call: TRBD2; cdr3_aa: CASSWLIAGVEQFF
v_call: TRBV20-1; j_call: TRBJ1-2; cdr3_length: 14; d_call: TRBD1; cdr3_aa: CSAWDSQSIYGYTF
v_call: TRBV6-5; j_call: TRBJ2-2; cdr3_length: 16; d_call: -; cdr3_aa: CASSYSMAVNTGELFF
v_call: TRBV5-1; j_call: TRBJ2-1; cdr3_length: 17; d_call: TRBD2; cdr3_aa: CASSLSGGTRLYNEQFF
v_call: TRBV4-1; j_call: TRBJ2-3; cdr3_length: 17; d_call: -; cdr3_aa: CASSQVARGLITDTQYF
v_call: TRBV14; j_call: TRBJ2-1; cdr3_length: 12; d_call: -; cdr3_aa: CASQRGYNEQFF
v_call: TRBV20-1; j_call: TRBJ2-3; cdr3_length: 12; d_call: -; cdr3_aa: CSARDLWDTQYF
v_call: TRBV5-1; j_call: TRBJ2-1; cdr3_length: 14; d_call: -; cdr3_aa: CASIGTHLMDEQFF
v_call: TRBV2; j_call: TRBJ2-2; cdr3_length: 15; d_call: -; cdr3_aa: CASTFEVSSTGELFF